The 24 T cell receptor beta chains below all came from one sample that was sequenced in a study of regulatory T cells in long-lasting Graves disease. Time point specified: persistent/refractory GD, antithyroid drugs over 5 years with positive TRAb. Extracted PBMC RNA gave rise to the TCR library. CDR3-region Arm-PCR and iRepertoire HTBI primers produced the TCR beta libraries. TCRdb re-analysed the multiplex PCR reads in MiXCR, keeping a single row per CDR3 protein. The table has approximately 470,000 distinct CDR3 sequences, around 20% seen once. This specimen consisted of peripheral blood mononuclear cells (PBMCs), obtained when the disease was refractory, from a patient treated with antithyroid drugs. These receptors came from a female donor with Graves disease.

Only a few counts were recorded for this clonotype. This sequence joins TRBV7-2 and TRBJ2-1; possible D gene TRBD2, 6 bases. The CDR3 has 13 amino acids. Between the trimmed V and J ends, which lost 4 bases and 4 bases, there was a span of 8 bases. CDR1 and CDR2 from the germline V gene are SGHTA and FQGNSA. CDR3 sequence: CASSSGGYNEQFF. CDR3 DNA sequence: TGTGCCAGCAGCTCTGGGGGGTACAATGAGCAGTTCTTC.

Many counts were recorded for this clonotype. The rearrangement links TRBV6-1 to TRBJ1-6, with a possible D match to TRBD1 (5 bases). The CDR3 has 13 amino acids. V shed 3 bases and J shed 12 bases, with 12 bases lying between them. Germline-derived CDR1 and CDR2 are MNHNS and SASEGT. The chain's CDR3 is CASSDFPGVPLHF. CDR3 nucleotides: TGTGCCAGCAGTGACTTCCCGGGGGTACCCCTCCACTTT.

A single count supports this clonotype. This chain joins TRBV2 and TRBJ2-1; TRBD1 matches 11 bases. The CDR3 consists of 15 residues. With 10 bases clipped from V and 2 bases from J, the junction kept 7 bases outside the gene matches. The V gene's germline CDR1 is SNHLY and CDR2 FYNNEI. CDR3 DNA sequence: TGTGCCATTCCGAGGACAGGGGGCGCCTACAATGAGCAGTTCTTC. Protein sequence: CAIPRTGGAYNEQFF.

The V call is TRBV20-1, the J call TRBJ1-1, with 8 bases aligning to TRBD1. V trimming: 5 bases; J trimming: 3 bases; junction bases outside the gene matches: 2. This CDR3 region has 12 residues. The V gene's germline CDR1 is DFQATT and CDR2 SNEGSKA (reference sequence). In nucleotides, the CDR3 is TGCAGTGCTCAGGACAGGGACACTGAAGCTTTCTTT. It yields the protein CSAQDRDTEAFF.

For this clonotype: The germline gene is not matched at one end of the junction; a read error may be the cause. The gene calls are TRBV7-3 and TRBJ2-5; D is uncertain. From germline, CDR1 is SGHTA and CDR2 FQGTGA. This CDR3 is 14 amino acids long. CDR3 loop: CASGLVRVQETQYF. The DNA of the CDR3 is TGTGCCAGCGGCTTAGTACGCGTCCAAGAGACCCAGTACTTC.

The chain uses TRBV20-1 and TRBJ2-2; D is perhaps TRBD1 (6 bases). CDR1 and CDR2 from the germline V gene are DFQATT and SNEGSKA (reference sequence). The V gene lost 5 bases and the J gene lost 2 bases, with 9 bases spanning the gap. The CDR3 totals 13 residues. CDR3 sequence: CSALGGNTGELFF. CDR3 sequence (DNA): TGCAGTGCTTTAGGGGGTAACACCGGGGAGCTGTTTTTT.

This clonotype was recorded a few times. CDR3 sequence (DNA): TGCGCCAGCAGTTTGTCACCAACAGGGGGCGACGGCTACACCTTC. Its translation is CASSLSPTGGDGYTF. V is TRBV5-1 and J is TRBJ1-2, with TRBD1 identical over 9 bases. Germline V gene sequence: CDR1 SGHRS, CDR2 YFSETQ. V trimming: 5 bases; J trimming: 8 bases; junction bases outside the gene matches: 13. The CDR3 is made up of 15 amino acids.

This clonotype was seen at least ten times. V usage is TRBV28 and J usage is TRBJ2-7, with a weak D call TRBD2 (5 bases). CDR3 length equals 13 residues. Between the trimmed V and J ends, which lost 3 bases and 5 bases, there was a span of 11 bases. Germline V gene sequence: CDR1 MDHEN, CDR2 SYDVKM. The CDR3 coding sequence is TGTGCCAGCAGTTTTCGCGGGTTTCACGAGCAGTACTTC. It is translated as CASSFRGFHEQYF.

This chain connects TRBV29-1 to TRBJ2-7; TRBD2 matches 9 bases. From germline, CDR1 is SQVTM and CDR2 ANQGSEA. J gave up 9 bases and V 4 bases, and 7 bases lay outside the gene matches. The CDR3 sequence is 12 residues long. The CDR3 loop reads CSVVGTSRAQYF. CDR3 coding DNA: TGCAGCGTTGTGGGGACTAGCAGGGCGCAGTACTTC.

The chain employs TRBV11-3 and TRBJ2-3; D is unclear. V was shortened by 5 bases and J by 4 bases, with 10 bases between the two germline ends. The CDR3 is 13 amino acids. Germline V lookup: CDR1 SGHNT, CDR2 YENEEA. In nucleotides, the CDR3 is TGTGCCAGCAGCCGTTCAATTGCAGATACGCAGTATTTT. This translates into CASSRSIADTQYF.

In this sample, this clonotype turned up many times. The chain uses TRBV7-2 and TRBJ1-3; D gene ambiguous. V lost 1 base and J 4 bases, leaving 11 bases between the germline ends. Germline-derived CDR1 and CDR2 are SGHTA and FQGNSA. This CDR3 has 15 residues. The DNA for the CDR3 is TGTGCCAGCAGCTTAGGACCAGCCGCAGGAAACACCATATATTTT. This codes for CASSLGPAAGNTIYF. Complete variable domain (other parts from reference TRBV7-2 and TRBJ1-3): GAGVSQSPSNKVTEKGKDVELRCDPISGHTALYWYRQSLGQGLEFLIYFQGNSAPDKSGLPSDRFSAERTGGSVSTLTIQRTQQEDSAVYLCASSLGPAAGNTIYFGEGSWLTVV.

This clonotype occurred a few times. The V call is TRBV20-1, the J call TRBJ2-7, with D maybe TRBD2 (6 bases). Per germline, CDR1 DFQATT and CDR2 SNEGSKA (reference sequence). The CDR3 covers 15 residues. V was cut by 0 bases and J by 9 bases, with 21 bases left in between. The CDR3 sequence is CSARDWSGSSSGQYF. In DNA, the CDR3 is TGCAGTGCTAGAGATTGGAGCGGGTCCTCATCCGGGCAGTACTTC.

This clonotype has a count of ten or more. This chain links TRBV28 with TRBJ2-5, with 13 bases matching TRBD2. The CDR3 loop spans 15 amino acids. Germline trimming cut 3 bases from V and 6 bases from J; bases unmatched to any gene: 4. Per germline, CDR1 MDHEN and CDR2 SYDVKM. The CDR3 spells CASSLGLAGSKTQYF. In DNA form, the CDR3 reads TGTGCCAGCAGTTTGGGACTAGCGGGATCCAAGACCCAGTACTTC.

The table lists this clonotype with many counts. The V and J genes are TRBV10-3 and TRBJ2-7; TRBD1 matches 7 bases. The CDR3 has 15 amino acids. Trimming at V came to 7 bases and at J to 0 bases, leaving 9 bases not matched to a gene. The germline V gene has CDR1 ENHRY and CDR2 SYGVKD. The DNA for the CDR3 is TGTGCCATCACCGCCTCCGGGACAGACTCCTACGAGCAGTACTTC. Its protein product is CAITASGTDSYEQYF.

This clonotype appeared once. This likely reflects a read error, since a far larger clone is one base away. The chain has TRBV27 and TRBJ2-7; TRBD1 is a possible D gene (5 bases). Germline assignment: CDR1 MNHEY and CDR2 SMNVEV (reference sequence). The CDR3 length is 12 residues. DNA of the CDR3: TGTGCCGGCAGTAGACAGCCCTACGAGCAGTACTTC. Its translation: CAGSRQPYEQYF.

The CDR3 here is CASSLAFEQYF. The CDR3 DNA reads as TGCGCCAGCAGCTTGGCCTTTGAGCAGTACTTC. The V and J genes are TRBV5-1 and TRBJ2-7; D not certain. This CDR3 is built from 11 residues. The V and J ends lost 0 bases and 7 bases respectively, with 5 bases between them. The germline CDR1 and CDR2 sequences are SGHRS and YFSETQ.

This clonotype occurred a few times. The chain recombines TRBV6-1 with TRBJ1-2, with TRBD1 matching over 7 bases. With 4 bases clipped from V and 3 bases from J, the junction kept 14 bases outside the gene matches. CDR3 length: 17 amino acids. Germline values: CDR1 MNHNS, CDR2 SASEGT. The CDR3 DNA sequence: TGTGCCAGCAGTGCCCGCAAAATCCAACAGGGGTACTATGGCTACACCTTC. Translated, it gives CASSARKIQQGYYGYTF.

This clonotype appeared a few times. This chain uses TRBV5-1 with TRBJ2-7, with a possible D match to TRBD2 (5 bases). This CDR3 has 16 residues. Trimming removed 4 bases at V and 6 bases at J, with 23 bases between. CDR1 is SGHRS and CDR2 is YFSETQ in the germline V gene. CDR3 protein: CASSPGRPGSLREQYF. The CDR3 DNA reads TGCGCCAGCAGCCCGGGGAGACCGGGTTCCCTTCGCGAGCAGTACTTC.

This chain joins TRBV28 and TRBJ1-2, with D unclear. V dropped 2 bases and J dropped 8 bases, with 12 bases sitting between them. Germline CDR1 reads MDHEN; CDR2 reads SYDVKM. This CDR3 has 13 residues. CDR3 in amino acids: CASSLKPPGGYTF. CDR3 DNA: TGTGCCAGCAGTTTAAAACCCCCCGGGGGCTACACCTTC.

This clonotype occurred many times. The rearrangement joins TRBV7-2 to TRBJ1-2, with D unresolved. V gave up 1 base and J gave up 7 bases, with 10 bases separating them. The CDR3 is 13 amino acids. Germline CDR1 and CDR2: SGHTA and FQGNSA. The CDR3 coding sequence is TGTGCCAGCAGCTTAGGGTTGGGTGGTGGCTACACCTTC. Its protein is CASSLGLGGGYTF. Full variable domain (missing parts from reference TRBV7-2 and TRBJ1-2): GAGVSQSPSNKVTEKGKDVELRCDPISGHTALYWYRQSLGQGLEFLIYFQGNSAPDKSGLPSDRFSAERTGGSVSTLTIQRTQQEDSAVYLCASSLGLGGGYTFGSGTRLTVV.

The chain carries TRBV9 and TRBJ2-1; 7 nucleotides line up with TRBD2. The CDR3 consists of 13 residues. V shed 4 bases, J shed 8 bases, and the junction held 6 bases outside the gene matches. From germline, CDR1 is SGDLS and CDR2 YYNGEE. CDR3 sequence: CASSTAGAYEQFF. The CDR3 DNA is TGTGCCAGCAGCACCGCGGGAGCCTATGAGCAGTTCTTC.

This clonotype was observed many times. The chain uses TRBV6-1 and TRBJ2-7; 8 bases map to TRBD1. Germline lookup yields CDR1 MNHNS and CDR2 SASEGT. The CDR3 consists of 16 residues. The J segment lost 0 bases and the V segment lost 4 bases, leaving 8 bases of the junction unmatched. In nucleotides, the CDR3 is TGTGCCAGCAGTGCTGGACAGGGACTGAACTCCTACGAGCAGTACTTC. Protein sequence: CASSAGQGLNSYEQYF.

The table lists this clonotype with many counts. This chain connects TRBV5-1 to TRBJ2-7; 11 bases are a match to TRBD1. The ends lost 1 base at V and 4 bases at J; junction bases unmatched: 10. The CDR3 consists of 17 residues. Germline values: CDR1 SGHRS, CDR2 YFSETQ. CDR3 sequence reads: CASSLYSSGTGGYEQYF. CDR3 nucleotide sequence: TGCGCCAGCAGCTTGTATAGCTCCGGGACAGGGGGTTACGAGCAGTACTTC.

This clonotype appeared many times. This chain connects TRBV11-2 to TRBJ2-2; D gene ambiguous. CDR1 SGHAT and CDR2 FQNNGV come from the germline V gene. Trimming stripped 1 base from V and 1 base from J, with 13 bases between. The CDR3 totals 17 residues. CDR3 nucleotide sequence: TGTGCCAGCAGCTTAGTAGGTCATGGAGAGAACACCGGGGAGCTGTTTTTT. Amino acids: CASSLVGHGENTGELFF.